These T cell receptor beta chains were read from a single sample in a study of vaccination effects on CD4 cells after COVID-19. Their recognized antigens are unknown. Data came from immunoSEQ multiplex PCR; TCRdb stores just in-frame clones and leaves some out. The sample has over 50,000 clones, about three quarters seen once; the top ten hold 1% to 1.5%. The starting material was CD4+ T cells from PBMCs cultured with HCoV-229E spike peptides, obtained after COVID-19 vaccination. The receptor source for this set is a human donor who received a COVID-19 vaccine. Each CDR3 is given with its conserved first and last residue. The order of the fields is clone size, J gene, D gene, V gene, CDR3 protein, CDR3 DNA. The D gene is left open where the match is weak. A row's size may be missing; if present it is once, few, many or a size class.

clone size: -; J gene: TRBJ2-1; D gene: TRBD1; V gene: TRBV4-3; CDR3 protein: CASSPRQGASNEQFF; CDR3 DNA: TGCGCCAGCAGCCCACGACAGGGGGCGTCCAATGAGCAGTTCTTC
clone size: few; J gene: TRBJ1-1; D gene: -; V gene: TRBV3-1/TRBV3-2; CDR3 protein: CASSQARDAEAFF; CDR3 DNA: TGTGCCAGCAGCCAAGCTAGGGATGCTGAAGCTTTCTTT
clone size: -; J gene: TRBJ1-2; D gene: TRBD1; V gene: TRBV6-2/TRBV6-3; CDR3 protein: CASSFPGQGLAGYTF; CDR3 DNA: TGTGCCAGCAGTTTTCCGGGACAGGGGCTCGCTGGCTACACCTTC
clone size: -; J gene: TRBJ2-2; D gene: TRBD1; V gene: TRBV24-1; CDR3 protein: CATSALTGARNTGELFF; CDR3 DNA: TGTGCCACCAGTGCCCTGACAGGGGCGCGGAACACCGGGGAGCTGTTTTTT
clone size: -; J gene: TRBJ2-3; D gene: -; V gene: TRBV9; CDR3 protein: CASSEGHTTDTQYF; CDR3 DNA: TGTGCCAGCAGCGAGGGACACACCACAGATACGCAGTATTTT
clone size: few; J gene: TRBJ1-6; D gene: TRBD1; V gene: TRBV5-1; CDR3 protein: CASSLGQGYNSPLHF; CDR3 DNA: TGCGCCAGCAGCTTGGGACAGGGTTATAATTCACCCCTCCACTTT
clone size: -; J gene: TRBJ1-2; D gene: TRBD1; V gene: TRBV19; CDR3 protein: CASSIPPGTGVYGYTF; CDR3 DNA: TGTGCCAGTAGTATACCCCCGGGAACAGGGGTCTATGGCTACACCTTC
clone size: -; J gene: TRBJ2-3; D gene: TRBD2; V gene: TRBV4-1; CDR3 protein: CASSHGRTSGGLVTTQYF; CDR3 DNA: TGCGCCAGCAGCCACGGACGGACTAGCGGGGGCCTTGTAACTACGCAGTATTTT
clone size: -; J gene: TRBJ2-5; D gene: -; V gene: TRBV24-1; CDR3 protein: CATSDATEQGVRETQYF; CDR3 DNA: TGTGCCACCAGTGACGCTACCGAACAGGGAGTTAGGGAGACCCAGTACTTC
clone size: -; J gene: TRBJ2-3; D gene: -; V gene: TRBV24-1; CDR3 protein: CATSQGTDTQYF; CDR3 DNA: TGTGCCACCAGTCAGGGGACAGATACGCAGTATTTT
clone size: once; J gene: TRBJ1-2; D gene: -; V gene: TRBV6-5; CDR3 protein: CASRRAENYGYTF; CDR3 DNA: TGTGCCAGCAGGAGAGCGGAGAACTATGGCTACACCTTC
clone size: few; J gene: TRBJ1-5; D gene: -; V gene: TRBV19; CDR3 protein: CATHLGVAEQPQHF; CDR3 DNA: TGTGCCACCCACCTGGGGGTAGCAGAACAGCCCCAGCATTTT
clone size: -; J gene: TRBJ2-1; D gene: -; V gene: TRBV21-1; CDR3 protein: CASSKPRGAYNEQFF; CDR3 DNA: TGTGCCAGCAGCAAACCCAGGGGGGCCTACAATGAGCAGTTCTTC
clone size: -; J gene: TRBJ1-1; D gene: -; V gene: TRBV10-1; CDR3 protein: CASSRDPGADTEAFF; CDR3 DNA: TGCGCCAGCAGCAGAGACCCAGGGGCCGACACTGAAGCTTTCTTT
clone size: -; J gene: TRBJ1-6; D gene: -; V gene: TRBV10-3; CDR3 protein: CAGGQTAGNSPLHF; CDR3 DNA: TGTGCCGGGGGGCAAACGGCTGGTAATTCACCCCTCCACTTT
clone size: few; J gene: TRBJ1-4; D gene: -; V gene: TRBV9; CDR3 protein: CASSPDGVREKLFF; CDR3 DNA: TGTGCCAGCAGCCCAGATGGTGTTAGGGAAAAACTGTTTTTT
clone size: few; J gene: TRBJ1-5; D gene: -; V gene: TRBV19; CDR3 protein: CASSPRQYSNQPQHF; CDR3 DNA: TGTGCCAGTAGTCCCCGACAGTATAGCAATCAGCCCCAGCATTTT
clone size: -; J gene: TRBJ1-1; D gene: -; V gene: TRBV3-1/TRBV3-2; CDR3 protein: CASSRPFRTASGTEAFF; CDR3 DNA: TGTGCCAGCAGCCGCCCGTTCCGAACAGCCTCAGGGACTGAAGCTTTCTTT
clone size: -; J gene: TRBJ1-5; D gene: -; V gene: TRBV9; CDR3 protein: CASSVTGRWDQPQHF; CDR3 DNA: TGTGCCAGCAGCGTCACAGGGAGGTGGGATCAGCCCCAGCATTTT
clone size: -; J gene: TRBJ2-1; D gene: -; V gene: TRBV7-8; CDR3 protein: CASSSTQALATNEQFF; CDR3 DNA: TGTGCCAGCAGCTCTACCCAAGCCCTAGCGACCAATGAGCAGTTCTTC
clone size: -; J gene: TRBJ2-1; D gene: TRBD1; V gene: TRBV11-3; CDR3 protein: CASSSRQGPEQFF; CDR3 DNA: TGTGCCAGCAGCTCGAGACAGGGTCCTGAGCAGTTCTTC
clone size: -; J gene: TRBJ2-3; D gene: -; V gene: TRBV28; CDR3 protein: CASSLGGQSSDTQYF; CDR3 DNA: TGTGCCAGCAGTTTGGGGGGACAATCTTCAGATACGCAGTATTTT
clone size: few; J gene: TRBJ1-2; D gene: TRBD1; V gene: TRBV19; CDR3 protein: CASSLKQGMSYGYTF; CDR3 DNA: TGTGCCAGTAGCCTAAAACAGGGGATGAGCTATGGCTACACCTTC
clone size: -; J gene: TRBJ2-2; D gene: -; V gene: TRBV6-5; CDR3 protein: CASSRGDGGELFF; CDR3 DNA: TGTGCCAGCAGTAGAGGTGATGGCGGGGAGCTGTTTTTT
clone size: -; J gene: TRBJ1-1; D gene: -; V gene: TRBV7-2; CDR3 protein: CASSWDIVTEAFF; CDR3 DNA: TGTGCCAGCAGCTGGGACATCGTAACTGAAGCTTTCTTT
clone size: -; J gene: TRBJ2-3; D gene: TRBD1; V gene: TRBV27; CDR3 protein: CASNTRGRTDTQYF; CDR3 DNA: TGTGCCAGCAACACCAGGGGGCGCACAGATACGCAGTATTTT
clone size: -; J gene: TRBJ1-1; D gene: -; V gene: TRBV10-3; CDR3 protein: CAISEDGGRTEAFF; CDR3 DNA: TGTGCCATCAGTGAGGACGGGGGTAGGACTGAAGCTTTCTTT
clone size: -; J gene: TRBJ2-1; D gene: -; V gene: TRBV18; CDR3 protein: CASSPGGGLNNEQFF; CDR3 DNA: TGTGCCAGCTCACCAGGCGGGGGCCTAAACAATGAGCAGTTCTTC
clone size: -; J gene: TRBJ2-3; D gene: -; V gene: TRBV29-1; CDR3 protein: CSVGGGRADTQYF; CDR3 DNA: TGCAGCGTTGGGGGGGGCAGGGCAGATACGCAGTATTTT
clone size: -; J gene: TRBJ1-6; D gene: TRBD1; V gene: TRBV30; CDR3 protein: CAWSAGTGFNSPLHF; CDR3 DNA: TGTGCCTGGAGTGCGGGGACAGGGTTCAATTCACCCCTCCACTTT
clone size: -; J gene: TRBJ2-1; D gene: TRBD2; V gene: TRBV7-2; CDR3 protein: CASSPASGGPGEQFF; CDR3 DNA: TGTGCCAGCAGTCCCGCTAGCGGGGGGCCAGGGGAGCAGTTCTTC
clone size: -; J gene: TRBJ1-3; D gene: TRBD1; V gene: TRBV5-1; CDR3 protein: CASSLVGGGGNTIYF; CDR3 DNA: TGCGCCAGCAGCTTGGTCGGAGGGGGCGGAAACACCATATATTTT
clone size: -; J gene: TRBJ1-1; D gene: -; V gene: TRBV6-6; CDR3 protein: CASSYEVWGAFF; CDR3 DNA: TGTGCCAGCAGTTACGAGGTTTGGGGAGCTTTCTTT
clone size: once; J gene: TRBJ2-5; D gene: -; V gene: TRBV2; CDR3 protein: CASSTRGENETQYF; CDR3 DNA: TGTGCCAGCAGTACCAGGGGGGAGAATGAGACCCAGTACTTC
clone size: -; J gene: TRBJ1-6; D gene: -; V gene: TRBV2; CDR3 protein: CASGLSHNSPLHF; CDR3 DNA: TGTGCCAGCGGTCTGAGCCATAATTCACCCCTCCACTTT